A selection of T cell receptor beta chains follows, all from one sample in a study of shared clonotypes between healthy human individuals. Generated by immunoSEQ multiplex PCR, the TCRdb table keeps only in-frame clones and is missing some. The sample shows 2 million to 2.5 million clones, 90% to 96% of them seen only once. Material for sequencing was naive CD4+ T cells sorted from blood. All receptors come from a young man in good health. Both conserved end residues are part of each CDR3. D genes are given only for firm matches. Where a row states a size, it is once, few, many or the class of an expanded clone; other rows omit it.

j_gene,d_gene,abundance,v_gene,CDR3aa,CDR3nt
TRBJ2-3,-,-,TRBV27,CASSLLYQGSSTDTQYF,TGTGCCAGCAGTTTATTATACCAGGGGTCGAGCACAGATACGCAGTATTTT
TRBJ2-4,-,-,TRBV18,CASSPQTGTFENIQYF,TGTGCCAGCTCTCCCCAGACAGGAACATTCGAAAACATTCAGTACTTC
TRBJ1-1,TRBD1,-,TRBV30,CAWSVGDRGRSTEAFF,TGTGCCTGGAGTGTTGGAGACAGGGGGCGAAGTACTGAAGCTTTCTTT
TRBJ2-1,TRBD1,once,TRBV7-2,CASSLAETGVNEQFF,TGTGCCAGCAGCTTAGCGGAGACAGGGGTCAATGAGCAGTTCTTC
TRBJ1-4,-,-,TRBV7-9,CASSLEAWRGIEKLFF,TGTGCCAGCAGCTTAGAAGCGTGGCGGGGTATTGAAAAACTGTTTTTT
TRBJ2-5,-,-,TRBV12-5,CASGITGYQETQYF,TGTGCTAGTGGCATAACAGGGTACCAAGAGACCCAGTACTTC
TRBJ1-2,-,-,TRBV11-2,CASSPSRGLSNYGYTF,TGTGCCAGCAGCCCCTCCCGGGGCCTCTCTAACTATGGCTACACCTTC
TRBJ1-1,-,once,TRBV5-4,CASSLEAQGQARTAFF,TGTGCCAGCAGCTTGGAGGCGCAGGGCCAGGCTAGGACAGCTTTCTTT
TRBJ2-5,TRBD1,-,TRBV30,CAWSAMTGAQETQYF,TGTGCCTGGAGTGCGATGACAGGGGCCCAAGAGACCCAGTACTTC
TRBJ1-4,-,-,TRBV5-4,CASSFPGLGEKLFF,TGTGCCAGCAGCTTTCCAGGGTTGGGGGAAAAACTGTTTTTT
TRBJ2-2,TRBD1,-,TRBV9,CASSTTGLPSTGELFF,TGTGCCAGCAGCACGACAGGGCTCCCCTCCACCGGGGAGCTGTTTTTT
TRBJ2-7,-,-,TRBV5-1,CASSRAGTRTSYEQYF,TGCGCCAGCAGCCGGGCAGGGACAAGAACCTCCTACGAGCAGTACTTC
TRBJ2-7,-,-,TRBV5-1,CASSASSSEQYF,TGCGCCAGCAGCGCCTCTAGCTCCGAGCAGTACTTC
TRBJ1-6,-,-,TRBV27,CASSLRTAARDSPLHF,TGTGCCAGCAGTTTACGGACGGCCGCGAGGGATTCACCCCTCCACTTT
TRBJ2-7,TRBD1,-,TRBV10-2,CASSDGGWGTDPYEQYF,TGCGCCAGCAGTGATGGGGGATGGGGGACAGACCCCTACGAGCAGTACTTC
TRBJ1-2,-,-,TRBV6-5,CASSYSLGGANYGYTF,TGTGCCAGCAGTTACTCTTTGGGGGGAGCTAACTATGGCTACACCTTC
TRBJ1-2,TRBD1,-,TRBV30,CAWSGDRGRVGYTF,TGTGCCTGGAGTGGGGACAGGGGGCGCGTTGGCTACACCTTC
TRBJ1-6,-,-,TRBV2,CASSLQGYNSPLHF,TGTGCCAGCAGCTTACAGGGATATAATTCACCCCTCCACTTT
TRBJ1-1,TRBD1,-,TRBV6-5,CASSSRGQTSLVEAFF,TGTGCCAGCAGTTCCAGGGGGCAGACTTCATTAGTTGAAGCTTTCTTT
TRBJ2-3,TRBD2,-,TRBV6-1,CASSEEVSSGNTDTQYF,TGTGCCAGCAGCGAAGAAGTGTCTAGCGGGAACACAGATACGCAGTATTTT
TRBJ1-6,TRBD1,-,TRBV7-8,CASSLQGALPSPLHF,TGTGCCAGCAGCTTACAGGGGGCGCTTCCCTCACCCCTCCACTTT
TRBJ2-1,TRBD2,-,TRBV5-1,CASSSGGLDYNEQFF,TGCGCCAGCAGCTCGGGGGGACTAGACTACAATGAGCAGTTCTTC
TRBJ1-1,-,-,TRBV11-2,CASSLEWGSATEAFF,TGTGCCAGCAGCTTAGAATGGGGGTCTGCCACTGAAGCTTTCTTT
TRBJ2-7,-,-,TRBV5-4,CASSLGLAPYEQYF,TGTGCCAGCAGCTTGGGTCTAGCGCCTTACGAGCAGTACTTC
TRBJ2-7,-,-,TRBV30,CACSPGLVDEQYF,TGTGCCTGTTCTCCAGGGTTGGTCGACGAGCAGTACTTC
TRBJ1-6,-,-,TRBV19,CASTRLETGSPLHF,TGTGCCAGTACCCGACTTGAAACGGGATCACCCCTCCACTTT
TRBJ1-2,TRBD1,-,TRBV28,CASSSVMGQLNYGYTF,TGTGCCAGCAGTTCGGTAATGGGACAGCTTAACTATGGCTACACCTTC
TRBJ1-1,-,-,TRBV28,CASSLPINTEAFF,TGTGCCAGCAGTTTACCCATTAACACTGAAGCTTTCTTT
TRBJ1-2,-,few,TRBV7-2,CASSSATGSYGYTF,TGTGCCAGCAGCTCCGCGACAGGAAGCTATGGCTACACCTTC
TRBJ2-7,TRBD1,once,TRBV7-3,CASSGFDRGIEQYF,TGTGCCAGCAGCGGGTTTGACAGGGGAATCGAGCAGTACTTC
TRBJ2-6,TRBD1,-,TRBV5-3,CARSRRGQGSSGANVLTF,TGTGCCAGAAGCCGTAGGGGACAGGGATCCTCTGGGGCCAACGTCCTGACTTTC
TRBJ2-5,-,-,TRBV15,CATSRATGSPQETQYF,TGTGCCACCAGCAGAGCTACAGGGTCACCACAAGAGACCCAGTACTTC
TRBJ2-7,-,-,TRBV5-1,CASSRSQSTSYEQYF,TGCGCCAGCAGCCGGTCGCAGAGTACGTCCTACGAGCAGTACTTC
TRBJ1-5,TRBD1,once,TRBV19,CASSAGQGGSNQPQHF,TGTGCCAGTAGTGCCGGACAGGGAGGGAGCAATCAGCCCCAGCATTTT
TRBJ2-7,TRBD2,-,TRBV7-2,CASSPPGLAGEEQYF,TGTGCCAGCAGCCCACCGGGACTAGCGGGAGAAGAGCAGTACTTC
TRBJ1-2,-,-,TRBV5-1,CAIPTESAYGYTF,TGCGCCATCCCTACCGAATCCGCCTATGGCTACACCTTC
TRBJ2-6,-,-,TRBV28,CASSLTGIEANVLTF,TGTGCCAGCAGTTTAACCGGTATCGAGGCCAACGTCCTGACTTTC
TRBJ2-3,TRBD1,-,TRBV4-1,CASSQPGQGESDTQYF,TGCGCCAGCAGCCAACCGGGACAGGGTGAGTCAGATACGCAGTATTTT
TRBJ1-2,TRBD1,-,TRBV7-9,CASSLATGVNGYTF,TGTGCCAGCAGCTTAGCCACAGGGGTGAATGGCTACACCTTC
TRBJ2-3,-,-,TRBV9,CASSVEAATDTQYF,TGTGCCAGCAGCGTAGAGGCGGCGACAGATACGCAGTATTTT
TRBJ1-2,TRBD1,-,TRBV30,CASHPGQGGWDYGYTF,TGTGCCTCCCATCCGGGACAGGGAGGGTGGGACTATGGCTACACCTTC
TRBJ1-4,-,-,TRBV5-6,CASSRRRGVATNEKLFF,TGTGCCAGCAGCCGGAGGAGGGGGGTGGCAACTAATGAAAAACTGTTTTTT
TRBJ1-1,TRBD1,-,TRBV28,CASRGTGLENTEAFF,TGTGCCAGCAGAGGGACAGGGCTCGAGAACACTGAAGCTTTCTTT
TRBJ2-5,-,-,TRBV5-6,CASRLRGLVETQYF,TGTGCCAGCAGGTTGCGGGGGCTCGTAGAGACCCAGTACTTC
TRBJ1-5,-,-,TRBV27,CASSPDTDRPNQPQHF,TGTGCCAGCAGCCCGGACACCGACAGGCCCAATCAGCCCCAGCATTTT
TRBJ2-1,-,-,TRBV18,CASSPLGSEQFF,TGTGCCAGCTCACCGTTGGGGAGTGAGCAGTTCTTC
TRBJ1-1,TRBD1,-,TRBV27,CASRAGQAMNTEAFF,TGTGCCAGCAGGGCGGGACAGGCGATGAACACTGAAGCTTTCTTT
TRBJ2-5,-,once,TRBV10-3,CAVATSSEETQYF,TGTGCCGTGGCAACAAGCTCGGAGGAGACCCAGTACTTC
TRBJ2-7,TRBD2,-,TRBV28,CASSTQRGDLYEQYF,TGTGCCAGCAGTACACAGCGGGGGGACCTCTACGAGCAGTACTTC
TRBJ1-5,-,-,TRBV7-3,CASSLTGNQPQHF,TGTGCCAGCAGCTTGACGGGAAATCAGCCCCAGCATTTT